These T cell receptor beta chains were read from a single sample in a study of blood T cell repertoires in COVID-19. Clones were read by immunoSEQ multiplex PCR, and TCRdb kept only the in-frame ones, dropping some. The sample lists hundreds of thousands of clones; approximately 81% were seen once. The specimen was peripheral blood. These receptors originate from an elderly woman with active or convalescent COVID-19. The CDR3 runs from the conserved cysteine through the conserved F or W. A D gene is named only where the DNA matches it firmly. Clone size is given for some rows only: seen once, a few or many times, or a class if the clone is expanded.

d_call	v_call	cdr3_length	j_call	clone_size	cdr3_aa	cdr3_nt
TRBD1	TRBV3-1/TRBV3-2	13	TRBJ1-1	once	CASSQQGGTEAFF	TGTGCCAGCAGCCAACAGGGGGGCACTGAAGCTTTCTTT
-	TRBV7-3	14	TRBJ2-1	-	CASSLRGQYNEQFF	TGTGCCAGCAGCCTTAGAGGGCAGTACAATGAGCAGTTCTTC
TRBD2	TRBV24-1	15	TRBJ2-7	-	CATSEGEGTRYEQYF	TGTGCCACCAGTGAAGGGGAGGGTACCAGATACGAGCAGTACTTC
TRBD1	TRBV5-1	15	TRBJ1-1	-	CASSLNADRVTEAFF	TGCGCCAGCAGTTTGAACGCTGACAGGGTCACTGAAGCTTTCTTT
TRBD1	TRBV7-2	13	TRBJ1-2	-	CASSRTGTYGYTF	TGTGCCAGCAGTCGGACAGGAACGTATGGCTACACCTTC
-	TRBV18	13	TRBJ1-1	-	CASSRTVNTEAFF	TGTGCCAGCTCCCGGACAGTTAACACTGAAGCTTTCTTT
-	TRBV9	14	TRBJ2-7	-	CASSVRAGSYEQYF	TGTGCCAGCAGCGTCAGAGCGGGCTCCTACGAGCAGTACTTC
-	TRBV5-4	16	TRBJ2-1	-	CASSPLTGNEYNEQFF	TGTGCCAGCAGCCCACTTACAGGGAACGAATACAATGAGCAGTTCTTC
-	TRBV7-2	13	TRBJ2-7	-	CASRQASSYEQYF	TGTGCCAGCAGACAGGCGAGCTCCTACGAGCAGTACTTC
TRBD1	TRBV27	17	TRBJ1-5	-	CASSLEGQGGGNQPQHF	TGTGCCAGCAGTTTAGAGGGACAGGGGGGAGGCAATCAGCCCCAGCATTTT
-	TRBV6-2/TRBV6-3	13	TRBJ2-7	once	CASSYSSSYEQYF	TGTGCCAGCAGTTACTCTTCCAGCTACGAGCAGTACTTC
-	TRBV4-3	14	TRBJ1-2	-	CASSQDQQNYGYTF	TGCGCCAGCAGCCAAGATCAACAGAACTATGGCTACACCTTC
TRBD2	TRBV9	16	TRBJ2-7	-	CASSVGSGGSSYEQYF	TGTGCCAGCAGCGTAGGGTCAGGCGGGAGCTCCTACGAGCAGTACTTC
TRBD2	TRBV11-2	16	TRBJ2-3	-	CASSKGLAGGIDTQYF	TGTGCCAGCAGCAAGGGACTAGCGGGGGGTATAGATACGCAGTATTTT
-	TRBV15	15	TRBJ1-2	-	CATSRVAAGARGYTF	TGTGCCACCAGCAGAGTGGCTGCGGGGGCTCGGGGCTACACCTTC
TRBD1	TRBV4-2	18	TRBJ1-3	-	CASSHRDRDIEVGNTIYF	TGTGCCAGCAGCCACCGGGACAGGGATATCGAGGTTGGAAACACCATATATTTT
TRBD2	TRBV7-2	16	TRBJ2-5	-	CASSLGVAGAEETQYF	TGTGCCAGCAGCTTGGGGGTAGCGGGGGCAGAGGAGACCCAGTACTTC
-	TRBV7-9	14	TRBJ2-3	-	CASSEASGAYTQYF	TGTGCCAGCAGCGAAGCGTCAGGGGCGTATACGCAGTATTTT
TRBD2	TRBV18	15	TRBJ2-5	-	CASSPGTSAEETQYF	TGTGCCAGCTCACCCGGGACTAGCGCTGAAGAGACCCAGTACTTC
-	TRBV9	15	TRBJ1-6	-	CASSVEGEGNSPLHF	TGTGCCAGCAGCGTAGAAGGGGAAGGTAATTCACCCCTCCACTTT
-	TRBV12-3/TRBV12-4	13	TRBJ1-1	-	CASSLRGGTEAFF	TGTGCCAGCAGTCTAAGGGGGGGCACTGAAGCTTTCTTT
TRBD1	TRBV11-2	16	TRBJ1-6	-	CASSYNQGQGGSPLHF	TGTGCCAGCAGCTATAACCAGGGACAGGGGGGGTCACCCCTCCACTTT
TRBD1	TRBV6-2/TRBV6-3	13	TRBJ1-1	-	CASSYPPRGQAFF	TGTGCCAGCAGTTACCCCCCCAGGGGGCAAGCTTTCTTT
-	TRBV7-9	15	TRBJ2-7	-	CASSLVSGRAGEQYF	TGTGCCAGCAGCTTAGTGTCCGGCAGGGCAGGCGAGCAGTACTTC
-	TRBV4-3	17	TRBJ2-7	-	CASSQAMGGGLSYEQYF	TGCGCCAGCAGCCAAGCTATGGGGGGGGGCCTCTCCTACGAGCAGTACTTC
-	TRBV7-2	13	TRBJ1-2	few	CASSSQGIYGYTF	TGTGCCAGCAGCAGCCAGGGGATTTATGGCTACACCTTC
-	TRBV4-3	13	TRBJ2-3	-	CASSQDITVTQYF	TGCGCCAGCAGCCAAGATATAACAGTAACGCAGTATTTT
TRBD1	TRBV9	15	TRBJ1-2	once	CASSVAWTGVYGYTF	TGTGCCAGCAGCGTAGCTTGGACAGGGGTCTATGGCTACACCTTC
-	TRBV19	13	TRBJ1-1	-	CASSPSHGAEAFF	TGTGCCAGTAGTCCTTCCCATGGAGCTGAAGCTTTCTTT
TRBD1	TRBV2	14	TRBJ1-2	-	CASKTGQLNYGYTF	TGTGCCAGCAAGACGGGACAGCTTAACTATGGCTACACCTTC
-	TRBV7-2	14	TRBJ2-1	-	CASSPDGDYNEQFF	TGTGCCAGCAGCCCAGACGGGGATTACAATGAGCAGTTCTTC
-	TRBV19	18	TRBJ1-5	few	CASSTNDRLILSNQPQHF	TGTGCCAGTAGTACAAACGATCGACTGATCCTTAGCAATCAGCCCCAGCATTTT
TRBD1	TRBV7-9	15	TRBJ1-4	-	CASSLEGAIGEKLFF	TGTGCCAGCAGCTTAGAGGGGGCCATTGGTGAAAAACTGTTTTTT
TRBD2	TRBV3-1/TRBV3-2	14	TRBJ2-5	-	CASSPSGGGETQYF	TGTGCCAGCAGCCCTAGCGGGGGAGGCGAGACCCAGTACTTC
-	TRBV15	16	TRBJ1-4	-	CATSTQRGVRNEKLFF	TGTGCCACCAGCACGCAACGGGGAGTTCGTAATGAAAAACTGTTTTTT
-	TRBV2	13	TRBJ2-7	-	CASSNGQGSEQYF	TGTGCCAGCAGTAATGGCCAGGGATCCGAGCAGTACTTC
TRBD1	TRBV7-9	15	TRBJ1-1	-	CASSAQGALDTEAFF	TGTGCCAGCAGCGCACAGGGGGCGCTTGACACTGAAGCTTTCTTT
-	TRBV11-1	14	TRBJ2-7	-	CASSLVGRRYEQYF	TGTGCCAGCAGCTTAGTTGGCAGGCGCTACGAGCAGTACTTC
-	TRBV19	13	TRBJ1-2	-	CASSVRTQGGYTF	TGTGCCAGTAGTGTGAGGACCCAGGGTGGCTACACCTTC
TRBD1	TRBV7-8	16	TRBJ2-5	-	CASSQGQGPLLETQYF	TGTGCCAGCAGCCAAGGACAGGGACCACTTCTGGAGACCCAGTACTTC
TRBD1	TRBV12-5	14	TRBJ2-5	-	CASGPPTGVETQYF	TGTGCTAGTGGTCCGCCGACAGGGGTAGAGACCCAGTACTTC
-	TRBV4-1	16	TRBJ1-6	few	CASSQDNGLPNSPLHF	TGCGCCAGCAGCCAAGATAATGGCCTTCCGAATTCACCCCTCCACTTT
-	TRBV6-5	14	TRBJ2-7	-	CASSPLDSVYEQYF	TGTGCCAGCAGTCCCCTGGACAGCGTCTACGAGCAGTACTTC
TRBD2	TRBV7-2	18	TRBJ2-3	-	CASSLPLGRGGPTDTQYF	TGTGCCAGCAGCTTACCCCTAGGTCGGGGGGGTCCCACAGATACGCAGTATTTT